This T cell receptor (beta chain) was documented in a study of blood T cell repertoires in COVID-19 (dated by TCRdb to about 2020). For the study in its entirety: Samples from collaborators originated in the United States, Italy and Spain and spanned both the acute and convalescent phases of COVID-19. The samples were drawn from two sources: the first 160 participants of the ongoing ImmuneRACE study, and 1,254 subjects contributed by 6 global collaborators. Subjects who had been exposed to COVID-19, were actively infected with it, or had recovered from it provided the deeply sampled blood TCRbeta repertoires that made up the dataset. Where available, HLA class I and class II types were taken from metadata supplied by the sample provider and were not determined by assay-based typing. Sample metadata almost always included a de-identified subject ID, COVID-19 status, age in years and sex. The repertoires were made available in a free public database intended to serve as a resource for research on the immune response to SARS-CoV-2. The material from the prospective study consisted of cDNA or gDNA derived from T cells, B-cell-depleted T cells, or PBMCs. What the study reported, not specific to this receptor: How much clinical and demographic metadata was included differed by source and by participant, and the metadata was provided uncurated.

At one collaborating source in Seattle, patients were enrolled during active infection and were followed longitudinally through the course of disease. Collaborating institutions collected whole blood in K2EDTA tubes following their own protocols. Collaborator samples were shipped for TCRbeta analysis as frozen whole blood, isolated PBMCs, or DNA extracted from either sample type. The immunoSEQ Assay, a bias-controlled multiplex PCR, was used to amplify TCRbeta CDR3 regions from genomic DNA. The paper's processing steps were these. Within the assay, amplification of reference gene primers was used to estimate how many nucleated cells each sample contained. To quantify the absolute abundance of each unique TCRbeta CDR3 rearrangement, sequence reads were collapsed and filtered. For each sample, productive Simpson clonality was calculated by taking the square root of Simpson's diversity index across productive rearrangements. TCRdb carries this immuneACCESS record with in-frame sequences only. Its versions omit some clonotypes, under half of them owing to an unresolved V gene in the studies checked, with the rest unexplained. The V and J calls and clone size were taken over from that table, and D and trimming were inferred from the DNA. This sample is represented by 250,000 to 350,000 clones; about nine tenths of them were singletons. The biggest ten clones account for about 11% of the sample.

On this clone: The antigen this receptor binds is unknown. No base quality information exists; no much larger clone differs at one position.

From cysteine to phenylalanine, the CDR3 is 14 amino acids long. Just the 42-base CDR3 DNA is kept, in frame starting at base 1. V is clipped by 5 bases and J by 2 bases, and the sequence between their germline boundaries is 12 bases long. The germline V gene specifies ENHRY as CDR1 and SYGVKD as CDR2. Here the chain combines TRBV10-3 and TRBJ2-5; the D gene is possibly TRBD1, with 6 bases matching. The sequenced sample was peripheral blood. The clonotype was recovered from a woman aged 25 to 39 with COVID-19, enrolled during active disease. This receptor carries the CDR3 CAISTQGRQETQYF. The bases read TGTGCCATCAGTACTCAGGGGAGACAAGAGACCCAGTACTTC.